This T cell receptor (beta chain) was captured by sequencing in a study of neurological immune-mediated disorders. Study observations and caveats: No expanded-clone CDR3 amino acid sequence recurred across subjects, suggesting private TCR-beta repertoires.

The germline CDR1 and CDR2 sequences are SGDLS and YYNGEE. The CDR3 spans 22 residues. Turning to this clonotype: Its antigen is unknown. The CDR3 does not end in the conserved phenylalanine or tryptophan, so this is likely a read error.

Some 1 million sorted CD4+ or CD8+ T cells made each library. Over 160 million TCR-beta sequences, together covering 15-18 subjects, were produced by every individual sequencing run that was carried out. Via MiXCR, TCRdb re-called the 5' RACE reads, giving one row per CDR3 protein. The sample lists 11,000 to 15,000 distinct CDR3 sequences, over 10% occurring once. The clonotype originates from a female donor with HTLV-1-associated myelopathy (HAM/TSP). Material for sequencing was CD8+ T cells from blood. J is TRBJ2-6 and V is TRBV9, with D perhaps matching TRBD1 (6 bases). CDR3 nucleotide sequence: TGTGCCAGCAGCGTTCTTCCTTTCGGTACAGGGTTCCTTAACTCTGGGGACAACGTCCTGACTTTA. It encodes CASSVLPFGTGFLNSGDNVLTL.